This TCR beta chain originates from a study of T cell responses to AZD1222 COVID-19 vaccine. Study results and limitations: Among AZD1222 vaccinees, only six or seven were seropositive at baseline. Clonal diversity may have been underestimated in mostly white British donors.

Details on this clone: Its antigen is not identified.

Profiling relied on immunoSEQ multiplex PCR, and the TCRdb table lists in-frame clones only, not all of them. The sample contains some 78,000 clones, 80% to 90% of which appear only once. This CDR3 has 18 amino acids. From germline, CDR1 is KGHSH and CDR2 LQKENI. V lost 4 bases, J lost 5 bases, and 24 bases lay in between. The chain links TRBV18 to TRBJ1-3; D may be TRBD1 (5 bases). Material: peripheral blood, obtained 28 days after the second AZD1222 dose. The clonotype was recovered from an adult who received the AZD1222 COVID-19 vaccine. CDR3 DNA: TGTGCCAGCTCACTTTGGGCAGGGACCGGGTCTAGGAGAAACACCATATATTTT. Amino acids: CASSLWAGTGSRRNTIYF.